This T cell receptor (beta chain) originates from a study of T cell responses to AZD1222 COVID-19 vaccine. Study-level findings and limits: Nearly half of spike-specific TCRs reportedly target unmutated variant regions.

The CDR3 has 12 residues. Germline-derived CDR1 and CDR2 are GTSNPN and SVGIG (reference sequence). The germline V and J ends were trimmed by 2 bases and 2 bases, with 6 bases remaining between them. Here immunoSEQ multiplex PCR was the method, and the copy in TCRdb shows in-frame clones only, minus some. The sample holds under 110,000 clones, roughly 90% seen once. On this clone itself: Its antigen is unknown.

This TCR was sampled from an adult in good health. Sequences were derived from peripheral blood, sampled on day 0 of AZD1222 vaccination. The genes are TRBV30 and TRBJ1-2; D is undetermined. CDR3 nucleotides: TGTGCCTGGAGTTTAGGGAACTATGGCTACACCTTC. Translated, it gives CAWSLGNYGYTF.